This T cell receptor beta chain is from a study of blood T cells in healthy people across ages. This clonotype came up a few times. Primers used in a second PCR of about 6 to 11 cycles were a sample-barcoded 5' primer and a J-beta primer mix. The authors tagged each cDNA molecule using a template-switch adaptor with 12 random nucleotides. TCRdb reanalysed the 5' RACE reads using MiXCR and keeps one entry per CDR3 protein. The sample includes roughly 800,000 distinct CDR3 sequences, roughly 24% seen only once; the top ten take 2.5% to 3.5%. There are 13 residues in the CDR3. Per germline, CDR1 GTSNPN and CDR2 SVGIG (reference sequence). Trimming stripped 0 bases from V and 4 bases from J, with 9 bases between. These data were likewise used in another study, on T cells of mothers and their children.

The sequenced sample was blood. This sequence originates from a boy younger than 18 in good health. The chain carries TRBV30 and TRBJ1-1; tentatively, D is TRBD1 (5 bases). The CDR3 here is CAWSVGGTTEAFF. The CDR3 DNA reads as TGTGCCTGGAGTGTCGGAGGGACCACTGAAGCTTTCTTT.